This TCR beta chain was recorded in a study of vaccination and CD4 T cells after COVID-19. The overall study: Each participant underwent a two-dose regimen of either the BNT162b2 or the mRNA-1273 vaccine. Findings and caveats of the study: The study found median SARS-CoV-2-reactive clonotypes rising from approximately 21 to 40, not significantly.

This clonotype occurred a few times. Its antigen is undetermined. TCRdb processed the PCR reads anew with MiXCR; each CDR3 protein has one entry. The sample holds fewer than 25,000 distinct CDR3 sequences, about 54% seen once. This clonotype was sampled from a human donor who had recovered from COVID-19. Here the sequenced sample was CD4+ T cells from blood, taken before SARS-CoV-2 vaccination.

This chain's CDR3 is CASSAQGMGNTEAFF. In nucleotides, the CDR3 is TGTGCCAGTAGTGCCCAGGGGATGGGGAACACTGAAGCTTTCTTT. V and J are TRBV19 and TRBJ1-1; D is perhaps TRBD1 (6 bases). Looked up from germline, CDR1 is LNHDA and CDR2 is SQIVND (reference sequence). This CDR3 has 15 amino acids. V was trimmed by 5 bases and J by 1 base, leaving 14 bases between them.